Following are 21 T cell receptor beta chains from one sample sequenced in a study of vaccination and CD4 T cells after COVID-19. These receptors lack a known antigen. The sample's treatment: 10-day PBMC culture with coronavirus spike peptide pools or control peptides (ViraFEST assay). The assay that was used to sequence DNA from cultured CD4+ T cells was the Oncomine TCR Beta short-read assay. TCRdb ran MiXCR on the PCR reads and lists one entry per CDR3 protein. The sample records some 8,600 distinct CDR3 sequences, roughly 73% being singletons. Sequencing input: CD4+ T cells from blood, cultured in vitro. All receptors derive from a human donor who had recovered from COVID-19.

V usage is TRBV7-9 and J usage is TRBJ1-5, with no clear D. The CDR3 has 14 residues. The V and J ends lost 0 bases and 0 bases respectively, with 3 bases between them. The V gene's germline CDR1 is SEHNR and CDR2 FQNEAQ (reference sequence). The CDR3 nucleotides are TGTGCCAGCAGCTTAGCTGATAGCAATCAGCCCCAGCATTTT. This encodes CASSLADSNQPQHF.

The chain recombines TRBV19 with TRBJ1-5; D remains unclear. The germline CDR1 and CDR2 sequences are LNHDA and SQIVND (reference sequence). The CDR3 contains 13 residues. Trimming removed 5 bases from V and 4 bases from J, with 9 bases in between. This chain's CDR3 is CASSPGRNQPQHF. In DNA, the CDR3 is TGTGCCAGTAGTCCAGGAAGGAATCAGCCCCAGCATTTT.

As DNA, the CDR3 is TGTGCCAGCAGGAGACAGGGTGCGACTGAAGCTTTCTTT. It is translated as CASRRQGATEAFF. The J gene is TRBJ1-1, the V gene TRBV28, with TRBD1 identical over 7 bases. V was pared by 6 bases and J by 5 bases, with 6 bases of the junction left unmatched. Germline V CDR1 and CDR2: MDHEN, SYDVKM. The CDR3 has 13 residues.

The genes are TRBV27 and TRBJ1-1; D unclear. V lost 3 bases, J lost 1 base, and 9 bases lay in between. The germline V gene encodes CDR1 MNHEY and CDR2 SMNVEV (reference sequence). The length of the CDR3 is 14 residues. CDR3 region: CASSLEGANTEAFF. The CDR3 DNA reads as TGTGCCAGCAGTTTGGAGGGCGCGAACACTGAAGCTTTCTTT.

The V gene is TRBV7-9, the J gene TRBJ1-3, with D uncertain. Germline V lookup: CDR1 SEHNR, CDR2 FQNEAQ (reference sequence). V dropped 8 bases and J dropped 0 bases, with 11 bases sitting between them. The length of the CDR3 is 14 residues. This CDR3 reads CASSSGSSGNTIYF. CDR3 DNA sequence: TGTGCCAGCTCCTCCGGGAGCTCTGGAAACACCATATATTTT.

This rearrangement joins TRBV20-1 to TRBJ1-5; D gene ambiguous. The CDR3 is 14 residues long. The V end was cut by 1 base, the J end by 6 bases, with 13 bases between. In germline, CDR1 is DFQATT, CDR2 SNEGSKA (reference sequence). The CDR3 DNA reads as TGCAGTGCTAGAGTCGCCCCCTCAAGTCAGCCCCAGCATTTT. Encoded protein: CSARVAPSSQPQHF.

The chain carries TRBV29-1 and TRBJ1-1; 11 bases line up with TRBD1. This CDR3 spans 12 amino acids. Germline V gene lookup returns CDR1 SQVTM and CDR2 ANQGSEA. V trimming: 6 bases; J trimming: 10 bases; junction bases outside the gene matches: 7. CDR3 sequence (DNA): TGCAGCGTAGACCCGGGACAGGGGGGAGCTTTCTTT. Translating it yields CSVDPGQGGAFF.

This chain links TRBV4-2 with TRBJ2-1, with D possibly matching TRBD2 (6 bases). Germline CDR1 LGHNA, CDR2 YNFKEQ. The CDR3 contains 13 residues. Trimming left V 0 bases short and J 15 bases short, with 15 bases between. CDR3 nucleotides: TGTGCCAGCAGCCAAGACTCGGGGCGGGGTCTGTTCTTC. Translated: CASSQDSGRGLFF.

This clonotype appeared once. This sequence joins TRBV6-5 and TRBJ2-5; 9 nucleotides match TRBD2. The CDR3 totals 15 residues. Germline V gene data show CDR1 as MNHEY and CDR2 as SVGAGI. V was pared by 1 base and J by 4 bases, with 4 bases of the junction left unmatched. The CDR3 nucleotides are TGTGCCAGCAGTTACTTGACTAGCGGACTAGAGACCCAGTACTTC. Translating gives CASSYLTSGLETQYF.

V usage is TRBV28 and J usage is TRBJ2-7, with 11 positions matching TRBD1. The CDR3 contains 14 residues. With V trimmed by 9 bases and J by 1 base, 5 bases remained unmatched. The germline V gene has CDR1 MDHEN and CDR2 SYDVKM. CDR3 loop: CASCGTGGSYEQYF. In DNA form, the CDR3 reads TGTGCCAGTTGCGGGACAGGGGGGTCCTACGAGCAGTACTTC.

The V call is TRBV19, the J call TRBJ2-5; a possible D gene is TRBD2 (6 bases). Trimming took off 4 bases at V and 1 base at J, with 10 bases between the two ends. The CDR3 length is 14 residues. CDR1 and CDR2 from the germline V gene are LNHDA and SQIVND (reference sequence). CDR3 protein: CASSKGDFQETQYF. The CDR3 bases are TGTGCCAGTAGTAAAGGGGACTTCCAAGAGACCCAGTACTTC.

The chain has TRBV6-5 and TRBJ1-6; D is ambiguous. Deletions cut 2 bases from V and 14 bases from J, with 16 bases between. The CDR3 consists of 14 residues. Per germline, CDR1 MNHEY and CDR2 SVGAGI. This CDR3 is CASSYDLGGLSLHF. The DNA of the CDR3 is TGTGCCAGCAGTTACGACCTCGGAGGGCTTTCCCTCCACTTT.

CDR3 protein: CASSLDDGGNTIYF. CDR3 nucleotide sequence: TGTGCCAGCAGCTTAGACGATGGGGGAAACACCATATATTTT. V usage is TRBV7-6 and J usage is TRBJ1-3; D gene unclear. V was clipped by 1 base and J by 4 bases, with 8 bases between them. CDR1 and CDR2 (germline): SGHVS, FNYEAQ. This CDR3 comprises 14 residues.

The chain is built from TRBV20-1 and TRBJ2-5, with 7 bases identical to TRBD2. Germline V CDR1 and CDR2: DFQATT, SNEGSKA (reference sequence). Losses at the gene ends were 1 base for V and 5 bases for J; bases not matched to a gene: 10. The CDR3 contains 15 residues. The CDR3 reads CSARGGGLGEETQYF. CDR3 nucleotide sequence: TGCAGTGCTAGAGGCGGGGGTCTAGGAGAGGAGACCCAGTACTTC.

This clonotype appeared a few times. The chain recombines TRBV7-2 with TRBJ2-5; maybe TRBD2 (6 bases). The CDR3 length is 14 residues. Trimming left V 1 base short and J 5 bases short, with 11 bases between. Germline-derived CDR1 and CDR2 are SGHTA and FQGNSA. The CDR3 reads CASSLGAGGETQYF. CDR3 in DNA: TGTGCCAGCAGCTTAGGAGCAGGAGGGGAGACCCAGTACTTC.

This chain links TRBV19 with TRBJ2-6; either TRBD1 or TRBD2 may supply D (6 bases each). V dropped 6 bases and J dropped 11 bases, with 17 bases sitting between them. Germline V gives CDR1 LNHDA, CDR2 SQIVND (reference sequence). CDR3 size: 14 residues. This CDR3 is CASRDGGGADVLTF. The CDR3 nucleotides read TGTGCCAGTAGGGACGGGGGCGGCGCGGACGTCCTGACTTTC.

This chain joins TRBV7-9 and TRBJ1-2, with no clear D. CDR1 SEHNR and CDR2 FQNEAQ come from the germline V gene (reference sequence). Deletions cut 7 bases from V and 5 bases from J, with 17 bases between. The CDR3 has 14 amino acids. The CDR3 sequence is CASTPGAPSYGYTF. In DNA, the CDR3 is TGTGCCAGCACCCCCGGCGCCCCATCATATGGCTACACCTTC.

This clonotype turned up a few times. This chain links TRBV7-8 with TRBJ1-5; 8 bases match TRBD1. The CDR3 has 16 amino acids. The V and J ends lost 0 bases and 3 bases, in that order; junction bases with no gene match: 4. Germline V gene data show CDR1 as SGHVS and CDR2 as FQNEAQ. CDR3 sequence (DNA): TGTGCCAGCAGCTTAGCAGGGACAGGAAACAATCAGCCCCAGCATTTT. Translated: CASSLAGTGNNQPQHF.

This chain connects TRBV20-1 to TRBJ1-3; D uncertain. Germline lookup yields CDR1 DFQATT and CDR2 SNEGSKA (reference sequence). V lost 5 bases, J lost 0 bases, and 11 bases lay in between. CDR3 length: 14 amino acids. CDR3 residues: CSAFDSVSGNTIYF. CDR3 in DNA: TGCAGTGCTTTCGATTCCGTCTCTGGAAACACCATATATTTT.

CDR3 in DNA: TGCAGTGCTAGAGATAGAAGCCACCAAGAGACCCAGTACTTC. Encoded protein: CSARDRSHQETQYF. The chain has TRBV20-1 and TRBJ2-5, with D unclear. Germline lookup yields CDR1 DFQATT and CDR2 SNEGSKA (reference sequence). The CDR3 length is 14 residues. V gave up 0 bases and J gave up 0 bases, with 8 bases separating them.

The gene calls are TRBV6-2 or TRBV6-3 and TRBJ1-2; TRBD1 is a possible D gene (5 bases). Germline V gene sequence: CDR1 MNHEY, CDR2 SVGEGT. The CDR3 sequence is 13 residues long. V lost 0 bases and J 8 bases, leaving 10 bases between the germline ends. CDR3 protein: CASSYSLHRGYTF. The CDR3 DNA is TGTGCCAGCAGTTACTCGCTACACAGGGGCTACACCTTC.